One TCR beta chain is described in this entry. This sample was included in a study of blood T cell repertoires in COVID-19. On the study more broadly: COVID-19 samples from acute and convalescent phases originated in the United States, Italy and Spain. The cDNA or gDNA used as material had been derived from T cells, B-cell-depleted T cells, or PBMCs.

V dropped 5 bases and J dropped 13; count of bases not matched to a gene: 4. CDR1 and CDR2 (germline): LGHDT, YNNKEL (reference sequence). The length of the CDR3 is 11 residues. Original processing methods: Cell counts per sample came from amplifying reference gene primers. Assay: immunoSEQ multiplex PCR; the TCRdb copy retains only in-frame clones and omits some. V and J calls and clone size are as listed in that table; D and trimming were resolved from the DNA. The sample includes about 55,000 clones, roughly 86% of them seen just once. The material sequenced was peripheral blood. This chain joins TRBV3-1 (or the pseudogene TRBV3-2) and TRBJ1-4, with TRBD1 matching over 7 bases. This sequence originates from a man between 60 and 75 years old with active COVID-19. The CDR3 is CASSDRAGLFF. The CDR3 nucleotides read TGTGCCAGCAGCGACAGGGCTGGACTGTTTTTT.